The 23 T cell receptor beta chains below come from one sample, sequenced in a study of metastatic and nonmetastatic thyroid tumors. Ahead of thyroid surgery, no patient had received treatment of any kind. TCRdb called clones again from the PCR reads with MiXCR. The repertoire holds approximately 13,000 clones, with 33% as singletons. Material for sequencing was tumor tissue. All receptors derive from a male donor with papillary thyroid cancer or a benign thyroid nodule (not recorded which). Some clones in this sample may be carry-over from other donors' samples.

The chain carries TRBV24-1 and TRBJ2-1, with D possibly being TRBD1 or TRBD2 (5 bases each). There are 12 residues in the CDR3. V dropped 8 bases and J dropped 10 bases, with 14 bases sitting between them. Germline loops: CDR1 KGHDR, CDR2 SFDVKD. CDR3 amino acids: CATKGTTLEQFF. CDR3 nucleotide sequence: TGTGCCACCAAGGGGACCACTCTGGAGCAGTTCTTC.

This clone came up once. The chain has TRBV4-3 and TRBJ2-2, with unresolved D. The germline gives CDR1 LGHNA, CDR2 YSLEER. CDR3 length equals 15 residues. Trimming pared 1 base from V and 5 bases from J, leaving 11 bases between. CDR3 DNA: TGCGCCAGCAGCCAAGTGGGTGCTGGGACCGGGGAGCTGTTTTTT. This translates into CASSQVGAGTGELFF.

In its sample, this clone ranks as medium-sized. The rearrangement joins TRBV19 to TRBJ1-5, with 7 bases identical to TRBD1. The CDR3 contains 13 residues. CDR1 and CDR2 (germline): LNHDA, SQIVND (reference sequence). After removal of 7 bases from V and 7 bases from J, the junction contained 7 bases not matched to a gene. CDR3 amino acids: CASNTGVWQPQHF. CDR3 coding DNA: TGTGCCAGTAACACAGGGGTTTGGCAGCCCCAGCATTTT.

This sequence joins TRBV27 and TRBJ1-1; 10 bases match TRBD1. The CDR3 length is 11 residues. Germline lookup yields CDR1 MNHEY and CDR2 SMNVEV (reference sequence). CDR3 in amino acids: CGGQGRTEAFF. In DNA form, the CDR3 reads TGTGGGGGACAGGGGAGGACTGAAGCTTTCTTT.

The genes are TRBV11-2 and TRBJ2-7; 7 nucleotides line up with TRBD2. The CDR3 length is 14 residues. Germline V CDR1 and CDR2: SGHAT, FQNNGV. The J segment lost 1 base and the V segment lost 4 bases, leaving 4 bases of the junction unmatched. Written as DNA, the CDR3 is TGTGCCAGCAGCTGGGGGGGGAGGTCCTACGAGCAGTACTTC. This codes for CASSWGGRSYEQYF.

This clone has only a few counts. Within the sample, other DNA sequences also encode this same CDR3. V and J are TRBV27 and TRBJ1-6; tentatively, D is TRBD1 (5 bases). CDR1 and CDR2 from the germline V gene are MNHEY and SMNVEV (reference sequence). V was trimmed by 5 bases and J by 7 bases, leaving 12 bases between them. The CDR3 has 14 residues. The CDR3 is CASSPGTSNSPLHF. CDR3 nucleotides: TGTGCCAGCAGTCCTGGGACCTCCAATTCACCCCTCCACTTT.

This clone has more than one count but fewer than ten. The chain carries TRBV20-1 and TRBJ2-7; 11 bases match TRBD2. The J segment lost 2 bases and the V segment lost 3 bases, leaving 6 bases of the junction unmatched. The CDR3 loop spans 15 amino acids. Germline CDR1 DFQATT, CDR2 SNEGSKA (reference sequence). The DNA of the CDR3 is TGCAGTGCTAGCAAGACTAGCGGGACCCCCTACGAGCAGTACTTC. As protein: CSASKTSGTPYEQYF.

This clone is deemed medium-sized (0.01 to 0.1%). This chain connects TRBV5-1 to TRBJ2-2; 7 bases align to TRBD1. V dropped 4 bases and J dropped 6; count of bases not matched to a gene: 6. Germline lookup yields CDR1 SGHRS and CDR2 YFSETQ. This CDR3 spans 14 amino acids. CDR3 nucleotide sequence: TGCGCCAGCAGCCCCGTCGGACAGGCCGGGGAGCTGTTTTTT. It translates to CASSPVGQAGELFF.

V usage is TRBV20-1 and J usage is TRBJ2-1, with 11 bases fitting TRBD2. With 6 bases clipped from V and 3 bases from J, the junction kept 7 bases outside the gene matches. CDR1 is DFQATT and CDR2 is SNEGSKA in the germline V gene (reference sequence). The CDR3 length is 15 residues. The CDR3 loop is CSAPASGRFYNEQFF. The CDR3 DNA reads TGCAGTGCGCCCGCTAGCGGGAGGTTCTACAATGAGCAGTTCTTC.

This rearrangement joins TRBV27 to TRBJ2-7, with 7 nucleotides matching TRBD2. V was pared by 6 bases and J by 2 bases, with 10 bases of the junction left unmatched. The CDR3 length is 15 residues. Per germline, CDR1 MNHEY and CDR2 SMNVEV (reference sequence). CDR3 sequence: CASSVKAGPPYEQYF. CDR3 in DNA: TGTGCCAGCAGCGTAAAAGCGGGACCTCCCTACGAGCAGTACTTC.

This chain joins TRBV11-2 and TRBJ2-1; no firm D call. This CDR3 is built from 15 residues. The V end lost 3 bases, the J end lost 2 bases, and 11 bases lay between the germline ends. Germline CDR1 is SGHAT and CDR2 is FQNNGV. CDR3 in amino acids: CASSLVPEPYNEQFF. The CDR3 bases are TGTGCCAGCAGCTTGGTGCCCGAGCCCTACAATGAGCAGTTCTTC.

The chain is built from TRBV5-1 and TRBJ1-2; D gene ambiguous. Trimming stripped 0 bases from V and 2 bases from J, with 14 bases between. The CDR3 runs 16 residues. From germline, CDR1 is SGHRS and CDR2 YFSETQ. Here the CDR3 DNA reads TGCGCCAGCAGCTTGGAATGGCAGGCTATAAACTATGGCTACACCTTC. Protein product: CASSLEWQAINYGYTF.

V and J are TRBV6-2 or TRBV6-3 and TRBJ2-3; D assignment may be TRBD1 or TRBD2 (5 bases each). Germline CDR1 is MNHEY and CDR2 is SVGEGT. This CDR3 has 16 amino acids. V gave up 2 bases and J gave up 2 bases, with 14 bases separating them. This CDR3 is CASSYRGPDVTDTQYF. The CDR3 nucleotides are TGTGCCAGCAGTTACCGGGGCCCGGACGTCACAGATACGCAGTATTTT.

The V call is TRBV30, the J call TRBJ2-6; D gene ambiguous. Looked up from germline, CDR1 is GTSNPN and CDR2 is SVGIG (reference sequence). Trimming cost V 2 bases and J 0 bases, with 5 bases left between them. The CDR3 spans 14 residues. CDR3 loop: CAWSPPSGANVLTF. DNA of the CDR3: TGTGCCTGGAGTCCGCCCTCTGGGGCCAACGTCCTGACTTTC.

By share of the sample, this clone is medium-sized. V is TRBV6-1 and J is TRBJ2-1, with 10 bases fitting TRBD1. Germline V lookup: CDR1 MNHNS, CDR2 SASEGT. Unmatched junction bases numbered 2, after V lost 5 bases and J lost 4 bases. The CDR3 contains 14 residues. CDR3 region: CASSRDRGYNEQFF. The CDR3 region has the DNA TGTGCCAGCAGTCGGGACAGGGGATACAATGAGCAGTTCTTC.

This clone showed up just a few times. The genes are TRBV12-5 and TRBJ2-7; TRBD1 matches at 8 bases. Germline CDR1 LGHNT, CDR2 FRNRAP. The CDR3 contains 15 residues. The V and J ends lost 5 bases and 3 bases, in that order; junction bases with no gene match: 9. CDR3 amino acids: CASGPLTGAVYEQYF. The DNA of the CDR3 is TGTGCTAGTGGTCCCCTGACAGGGGCGGTCTACGAGCAGTACTTC. Drawing the rest from reference TRBV12-5 and TRBJ2-7, the complete variable domain is DARVTQTPRHKVTEMGQEVTMRCQPILGHNTVFWYRQTMMQGLELLAYFRNRAPLDDSGMPKDRFSAEMPDATLATLKIQPSEPRDSAVYFCASGPLTGAVYEQYFGPGTRLTVT.

The J gene is TRBJ1-1, the V gene TRBV2, with TRBD1 identical over 7 bases. J was trimmed by 1 base and V by 5 bases; bases with no gene match: 4. The CDR3 totals 14 residues. CDR1 is SNHLY and CDR2 is FYNNEI in the germline V gene. The CDR3 loop is CASSQQGPNTEAFF. As DNA, the CDR3 is TGTGCCAGCAGTCAACAGGGGCCGAACACTGAAGCTTTCTTT.

The V call is TRBV5-8, the J call TRBJ2-7; unclear D gene. This CDR3 is 13 amino acids long. Per the germline V gene, CDR1 is SGHTS and CDR2 is YDEGEE. Trimming took 4 bases from V and 7 from J, leaving 15 bases between them. The CDR3 protein is CASSRPPAWEQYF. For the CDR3, the DNA is TGTGCCAGCAGCCGGCCACCGGCATGGGAGCAGTACTTC.

In its sample, this clone is large. The chain employs TRBV4-1 and TRBJ2-3; D is unresolved. Trimming cost V 4 bases and J 1 base, with 15 bases left between them. The CDR3 extends over 16 amino acids. Germline assignment: CDR1 MGHRA and CDR2 YSYEKL. CDR3 coding DNA: TGCGCCAGCAGCCTCCGGGCCAGCTTTGGCACAGATACGCAGTATTTT. Translated, it gives CASSLRASFGTDTQYF.

The chain recombines TRBV28 with TRBJ1-5, with TRBD1 identical over 7 bases. V shed 6 bases and J 4 bases; nucleotides not matched to a gene: 6. The CDR3 contains 14 residues. Germline CDR1 reads MDHEN; CDR2 reads SYDVKM. This CDR3 reads CASRLLQGNQPQHF. CDR3 sequence (DNA): TGTGCCAGCAGGTTACTACAGGGGAATCAGCCCCAGCATTTT.

The chain has TRBV6-5 and TRBJ1-4; TRBD1 agrees at 11 bases. After removal of 4 bases from V and 10 bases from J, the junction contained 5 bases not matched to a gene. Germline-derived CDR1 and CDR2 are MNHEY and SVGAGI. This CDR3 has 14 amino acids. CDR3 coding DNA: TGTGCCAGCAGTTGGACAGGGGGCAAGGCAAAACTGTTTTTT. It specifies CASSWTGGKAKLFF.

This clone appeared a few times. The chain couples TRBV19 to TRBJ2-2, with D possibly matching TRBD1 (6 bases). The CDR3 length is 15 residues. Per germline, CDR1 LNHDA and CDR2 SQIVND (reference sequence). The V end lost 3 bases, the J end lost 4 bases, and 12 bases lay between the germline ends. CDR3 loop: CASSIGAGATGELFF. CDR3 nucleotides: TGTGCCAGTAGTATCGGGGCAGGGGCCACCGGGGAGCTGTTTTTT.

This clone has just a few counts. This CDR3 is also generated by other DNA sequences in the sample. The chain uses TRBV6-1 and TRBJ1-2; D ambiguous. The CDR3 extends over 13 amino acids. V gave up 5 bases and J gave up 2 bases, with 9 bases separating them. CDR1 and CDR2 from the germline V gene are MNHNS and SASEGT. DNA for the CDR3: TGTGCCAGCAGTCCTGGTCCCAACTATGGCTACACCTTC. This sequence encodes CASSPGPNYGYTF.